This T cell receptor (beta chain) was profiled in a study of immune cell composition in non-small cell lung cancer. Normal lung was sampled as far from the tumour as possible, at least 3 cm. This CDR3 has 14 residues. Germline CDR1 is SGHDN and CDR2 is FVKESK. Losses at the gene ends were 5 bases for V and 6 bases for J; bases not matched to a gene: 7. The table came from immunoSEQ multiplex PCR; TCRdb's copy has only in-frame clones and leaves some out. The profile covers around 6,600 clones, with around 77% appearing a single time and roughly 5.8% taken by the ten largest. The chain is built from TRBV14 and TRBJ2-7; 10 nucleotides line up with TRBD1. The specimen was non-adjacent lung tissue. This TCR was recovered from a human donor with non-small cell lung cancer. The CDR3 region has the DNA TGTGCCAGCAGCGAGGGACAGGGGTTAGTCGAGCAGTACTTC. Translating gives CASSEGQGLVEQYF.